This T cell receptor (beta chain) was retrieved from a study of T cells after yellow fever vaccination. Germline V CDR1 and CDR2: PRHDT, FYEKMQ (reference sequence). CDR3 length: 15 amino acids. Trimming stripped 3 bases from V and 8 bases from J, with 16 bases between. TCRdb used MiXCR to reprocess the 5' RACE reads, holding one entry per CDR3 protein. The sample lists more than 450,000 distinct CDR3 sequences, around a fifth seen once, with 16% in the top ten. The J gene is TRBJ2-2, the V gene TRBV13; D is possibly TRBD1 (5 bases). The TCR sequence derives from a man between 18 and 29 years old who received the YFV17D yellow fever vaccine. The sequences come from PBMCs, collected around 3 weeks after the first yellow fever vaccination. In DNA form, the CDR3 reads TGTGCCAGCAGCTTGGGGCTACTGGTAGCAGGGGAGCTGTTTTTT. It specifies CASSLGLLVAGELFF.